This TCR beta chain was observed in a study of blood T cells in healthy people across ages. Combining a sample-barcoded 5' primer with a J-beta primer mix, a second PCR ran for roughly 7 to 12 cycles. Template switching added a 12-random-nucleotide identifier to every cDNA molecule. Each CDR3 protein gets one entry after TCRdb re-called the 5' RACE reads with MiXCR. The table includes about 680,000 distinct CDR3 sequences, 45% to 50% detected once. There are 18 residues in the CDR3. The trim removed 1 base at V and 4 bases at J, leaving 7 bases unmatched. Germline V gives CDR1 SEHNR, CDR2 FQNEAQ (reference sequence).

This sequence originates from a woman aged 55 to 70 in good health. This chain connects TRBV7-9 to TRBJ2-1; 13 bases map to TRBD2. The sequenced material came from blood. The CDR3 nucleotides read TGTGCCAGCAGCTTAGGACCGGGACTAGCGGGACTTTACAATGAGCAGTTCTTC. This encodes CASSLGPGLAGLYNEQFF.